The sequence of this T cell receptor (beta chain) was determined in a study of OX40 agonist ivuxolimab in advanced cancers. The study's findings and limits: At doses 0.1 to 3.0 mg/kg, CD4+ and CD8+ clones expanded. On average, CD8+ T cells showed a greater number of expanded clones than CD4+.

About this clone itself: Its antigen is currently unknown.

V was cut by 6 bases and J by 8 bases, with 11 bases left in between. The CDR3 is made up of 12 amino acids. Germline V gene lookup returns CDR1 MNHEY and CDR2 SVGAGI. Method: immunoSEQ multiplex PCR; TCRdb's copy keeps in-frame clones and lacks some. The sample lists more than 45,000 clones, roughly four fifths seen once, with about 0.8% in the top ten. The sequence was collected from an adult with an advanced solid tumor such as melanoma, head and neck, liver or kidney cancer. The material sequenced was CD4+ or CD8+ T cells sorted from blood, taken in a trial of the OX40 agonist ivuxolimab. The gene calls are TRBV6-5 and TRBJ2-1; D might be TRBD1 (6 bases). For the CDR3, the DNA is TGTGCCAGCAGGAAAACAGGGTATGAGCAGTTCTTC. Translated, it gives CASRKTGYEQFF.